One sample yielded the 30 T cell receptor beta chains listed below, sequenced in a study of T cell responses to AZD1222 COVID-19 vaccine. Some clones are missing from TCRdb's copy, which holds only in-frame ones; the method was immunoSEQ multiplex PCR. The sample has about 120,000 clones; around 92% are singletons. The sequencing used peripheral blood, collected on day 0 of AZD1222 vaccination. The receptor source for this set is an adult in good health.

The V and J genes are TRBV6-6 and TRBJ1-2; D gene ambiguous. Germline CDR1 is MNHNY and CDR2 is SVGAGI (reference sequence). This CDR3 has 14 residues. V was cut by 4 bases and J by 2 bases, with 11 bases left in between. The CDR3 DNA is TGTGCCAGCAGTTCCCATACAGAGAACTATGGCTACACCTTC. Its protein is CASSSHTENYGYTF.

This clone came up once. The chain uses TRBV9 and TRBJ1-2; D is possibly TRBD1 (6 bases). Germline V gene data show CDR1 as SGDLS and CDR2 as YYNGEE. V lost 3 bases and J 6 bases, leaving 24 bases between the germline ends. This CDR3 is 17 amino acids long. CDR3 nucleotides: TGTGCCAGCAGCGCAATAACAGGGTTCCCAGGTAGTCATGGCTACACCTTC. Its translation: CASSAITGFPGSHGYTF.

This sequence joins TRBV4-1 and TRBJ2-3; the match to TRBD2 covers 9 bases. Germline V gives CDR1 MGHRA, CDR2 YSYEKL. The V and J ends lost 1 base and 5 bases, in that order; junction bases with no gene match: 4. CDR3 length equals 15 residues. For the CDR3, the DNA is TGCGCCAGCAGCCAAGGGGGACTAGCTCTAGATACGCAGTATTTT. Amino acid sequence: CASSQGGLALDTQYF.

The rearrangement links TRBV19 to TRBJ2-5; D gene ambiguous. The CDR3 is 15 residues long. Trimming took 5 bases from V and 2 from J, leaving 15 bases between them. Looked up from germline, CDR1 is LNHDA and CDR2 is SQIVND (reference sequence). The CDR3 region is CASSVGVQTQETQYF. The CDR3 DNA reads TGTGCCAGTAGTGTTGGGGTACAGACTCAAGAGACCCAGTACTTC.

This chain links TRBV10-3 with TRBJ1-1, with a weak D call TRBD1 (5 bases). The CDR3 extends over 14 amino acids. V was clipped by 6 bases and J by 2 bases, with 13 bases between them. Germline V gene data show CDR1 as ENHRY and CDR2 as SYGVKD. In DNA, the CDR3 is TGTGCCATCAGAGATAAAAGGACAAACACTGAAGCTTTCTTT. Translating it yields CAIRDKRTNTEAFF.

The chain carries TRBV29-1 and TRBJ2-2; D is perhaps TRBD2 (5 bases). V was trimmed by 4 bases and J by 9 bases, leaving 12 bases between them. Germline V gene data show CDR1 as SQVTM and CDR2 as ANQGSEA. The CDR3 is 12 amino acids. The CDR3 sequence: CSVGEIDRELFF. CDR3 bases: TGCAGCGTTGGGGAGATAGACAGGGAGCTGTTTTTT.

The chain recombines TRBV9 with TRBJ2-1, with D possibly being TRBD2 (6 bases). The V gene lost 0 bases and the J gene lost 2 bases, with 18 bases spanning the gap. Germline lookup yields CDR1 SGDLS and CDR2 YYNGEE. The CDR3 loop spans 18 amino acids. Written as DNA, the CDR3 is TGTGCCAGCAGCGTAGCAGGGTGGGGAGGCACAACCTACAATGAGCAGTTCTTC. Its protein product is CASSVAGWGGTTYNEQFF.

The chain combines TRBV28 with TRBJ2-1; D is uncertain. The CDR3 runs to 11 residues. Per the germline V gene, CDR1 is MDHEN and CDR2 is SYDVKM. Trimming pared 5 bases from V and 6 bases from J, leaving 5 bases between. CDR3 protein: CASSVGNEQFF. Here the CDR3 DNA reads TGTGCCAGCAGTGTTGGCAATGAGCAGTTCTTC.

This clone was seen more than once but under ten times. The chain employs TRBV12-3 or TRBV12-4 and TRBJ2-3; D is possibly TRBD1 (6 bases). The germline V and J ends were trimmed by 8 bases and 1 base, with 10 bases remaining between them. This CDR3 comprises 13 residues. The CDR3 is CASSEGGTDTQYF. The CDR3 DNA sequence: TGTGCCAGCTCTGAGGGGGGCACAGATACGCAGTATTTT.

As for this clone: At the DNA level, this CDR3 is encoded by other sequences in the same sample as well. The rearrangement joins TRBV11-2 to TRBJ1-2; 7 bases fit TRBD1. CDR1 is SGHAT, CDR2 FQNNGV, per germline. J lost 3 bases, V lost 1 base, and 2 bases had no gene match. The CDR3 sequence is 14 residues long. CDR3 nucleotide sequence: TGTGCCAGCAGCTTAGGGCAGGGGGACTATGGCTACACCTTC. It codes for CASSLGQGDYGYTF.

This clone showed up just once. The chain recombines TRBV4-3 with TRBJ2-1, with 7 bases fitting TRBD1. The CDR3 has 14 residues. Germline V gene lookup returns CDR1 LGHNA and CDR2 YSLEER. V lost 4 bases, J lost 5 bases, and 5 bases stayed unmatched. The CDR3 coding sequence is TGCGCCAGCAGCCTGGGGGACAGCAACAATGAGCAGTTCTTC. As protein: CASSLGDSNNEQFF.

The gene calls are TRBV18 and TRBJ2-7, with TRBD1 matching over 10 bases. The CDR3 spans 14 residues. V lost 3 bases and J lost 2; bases outside the gene matches: 1. The germline gives CDR1 KGHSH, CDR2 LQKENI. The CDR3 DNA reads TGTGCCAGCTCACCGGGACAGGGGCCCTACGAGCAGTACTTC. It codes for CASSPGQGPYEQYF.

The gene calls are TRBV5-6 and TRBJ2-6; D may be TRBD1 (6 bases). From germline, CDR1 is SGHDT and CDR2 YYEEEE. The V end lost 0 bases, the J end lost 0 bases, and 13 bases lay between the germline ends. The length of the CDR3 is 18 residues. The CDR3 sequence: CASSLVGQILSGANVLTF. Written as DNA, the CDR3 is TGTGCCAGCAGCTTGGTCGGACAGATCCTCTCTGGGGCCAACGTCCTGACTTTC.

The rearrangement uses TRBV7-9 and TRBJ1-6, with TRBD1 identical over 8 bases. This CDR3 is built from 15 residues. V shed 3 bases and J 7 bases; nucleotides not matched to a gene: 5. Germline loops: CDR1 SEHNR, CDR2 FQNEAQ (reference sequence). CDR3 sequence: CASSFRGQVNSPLHF. The CDR3 DNA is TGTGCCAGCAGCTTCAGGGGGCAAGTAAATTCACCCCTCCACTTT.

This chain uses TRBV19 with TRBJ1-6, with a tentative D call TRBD1 (5 bases). The CDR3 spans 15 residues. Germline V lookup: CDR1 LNHDA, CDR2 SQIVND (reference sequence). The V and J ends lost 4 bases and 4 bases respectively, with 11 bases between them. The CDR3 reads CASSTTTEYNSPLHF. CDR3 bases: TGTGCCAGTAGTACGACGACAGAGTATAATTCACCCCTCCACTTT.

This clone appeared once. This sequence joins TRBV4-3 and TRBJ1-3, with 7 bases identical to TRBD1. V shed 0 bases and J 4 bases; nucleotides not matched to a gene: 3. CDR3 length equals 15 residues. Germline CDR1 reads LGHNA; CDR2 reads YSLEER. The CDR3 is CASSQDTDRGNTIYF. The CDR3 region has the DNA TGCGCCAGCAGCCAAGATACGGACAGGGGAAACACCATATATTTT.

The CDR3 is CASSLGGGQAETQYF. DNA for the CDR3: TGCGCCAGCAGCTTGGGCGGGGGGCAGGCAGAGACCCAGTACTTC. The chain carries TRBV5-1 and TRBJ2-5; 8 nucleotides align to TRBD2. The CDR3 contains 15 residues. V was pared by 0 bases and J by 4 bases, with 5 bases of the junction left unmatched. Per germline, CDR1 SGHRS and CDR2 YFSETQ.

V is TRBV6-5 and J is TRBJ1-3, with unresolved D. Germline V gene lookup returns CDR1 MNHEY and CDR2 SVGAGI. V lost 0 bases to trimming and J lost 0 bases, with 9 bases between them. The CDR3 contains 16 residues. The CDR3 is CASSYSYANSGNTIYF. The CDR3 bases are TGTGCCAGCAGTTACTCTTACGCAAACTCTGGAAACACCATATATTTT.

In this sample, this clone turned up once. CDR3 protein: CASSWQGVAESPLHF. CDR3 in DNA: TGTGCCAGCAGCTGGCAGGGGGTCGCGGAGTCACCCCTCCACTTT. The chain is built from TRBV5-4 and TRBJ1-6; 7 nucleotides line up with TRBD1. The V segment lost 3 bases and the J segment 10 bases; nucleotides outside the gene matches: 10. The CDR3 has 15 amino acids. Germline CDR1 and CDR2: SGHNT and YYREEE (reference sequence).

The chain has TRBV9 and TRBJ2-1; D might be TRBD1 or TRBD2, each matching 5 bases. The V end lost 0 bases, the J end lost 4 bases, and 11 bases lay between the germline ends. The germline CDR1 and CDR2 sequences are SGDLS and YYNGEE. The CDR3 has 15 amino acids. The CDR3 sequence is CASSVDGTDYNEQFF. CDR3 DNA: TGTGCCAGCAGCGTAGATGGGACGGATTACAATGAGCAGTTCTTC.

Only one count was recorded for this clone. The V and J genes are TRBV5-1 and TRBJ2-3; D not certain. The CDR3 length is 15 residues. V lost 0 bases to trimming and J lost 2 bases, with 10 bases between them. Germline V gives CDR1 SGHRS, CDR2 YFSETQ. The CDR3 DNA sequence: TGCGCCAGCAGCTTGGCCAGTCGAGTCACAGATACGCAGTATTTT. Translation gives CASSLASRVTDTQYF.

This chain uses TRBV9 with TRBJ1-2, with TRBD1 as a possible D gene (5 bases). Germline assignment: CDR1 SGDLS and CDR2 YYNGEE. The CDR3 sequence is 16 residues long. V lost 4 bases, J lost 6 bases, and 22 bases lay in between. CDR3 coding DNA: TGTGCCAGCAGCAACGACGCAGGGAGGGGCGCGAATGGCTACACCTTC. Translation: CASSNDAGRGANGYTF.

V is TRBV3-1 (or the pseudogene TRBV3-2) and J is TRBJ1-3; D is unclear. V lost 1 base, J lost 0 bases, and 10 bases lay in between. CDR1 is LGHDT, CDR2 YNNKEL, per germline (reference sequence). This CDR3 spans 16 amino acids. The CDR3 sequence is CASSQAQPGSGNTIYF. The CDR3 DNA is TGTGCCAGCAGCCAAGCCCAGCCAGGCTCTGGAAACACCATATATTTT.

The gene calls are TRBV5-1 and TRBJ1-3, with D uncertain. The V end was cut by 0 bases, the J end by 4 bases, with 2 bases between. Per the germline V gene, CDR1 is SGHRS and CDR2 is YFSETQ. The CDR3 has 12 amino acids. The CDR3 DNA follows: TGCGCCAGCAGCTTGGAAGGAAACACCATATATTTT. Its translation: CASSLEGNTIYF.

A few counts support this clone. The chain employs TRBV29-1 and TRBJ2-2; 9 nucleotides agree with TRBD1. The CDR3 length is 17 residues. V was clipped by 6 bases and J by 4 bases; unmatched bases: 15. From germline, CDR1 is SQVTM and CDR2 ANQGSEA. As DNA, the CDR3 is TGCAGCGTACCCCGGGACAGGGCGGGAGCGGGCACCGGGGAGCTGTTTTTT. This sequence encodes CSVPRDRAGAGTGELFF.

The V and J genes are TRBV11-2 and TRBJ1-1; D remains unclear. The CDR3 length is 13 residues. In germline, CDR1 is SGHAT, CDR2 FQNNGV. V was pared by 0 bases and J by 5 bases, with 7 bases between. The CDR3: CASSLDRGTEAFF. CDR3 DNA: TGTGCCAGCAGCTTAGATCGGGGTACTGAAGCTTTCTTT.

The chain joins TRBV7-2 to TRBJ2-6, with TRBD1 matching over 12 bases. The germline V gene encodes CDR1 SGHTA and CDR2 FQGNSA. This CDR3 comprises 18 residues. V gave up 1 base and J gave up 2 bases; unmatched junction bases: 3. In DNA, the CDR3 is TGTGCCAGCAGCTTAGAGGGACAGGGGGCGCCTGGGGCCAACGTCCTGACTTTC. Amino acids: CASSLEGQGAPGANVLTF.

The chain employs TRBV27 and TRBJ1-2; D unresolved. The CDR3 loop spans 14 amino acids. Trimming pared 6 bases from V and 3 bases from J, leaving 14 bases between. Germline CDR1 and CDR2: MNHEY and SMNVEV (reference sequence). The CDR3 DNA is TGTGCCAGCAGGTCGCTGGGCGGGGACTATGGCTACACCTTC. Translating it yields CASRSLGGDYGYTF.

The CDR3 coding sequence is TGTGCCAGCAGCTTAGCGCAGGAGGGATATAATTCACCCCTCCACTTT. This sequence encodes CASSLAQEGYNSPLHF. The chain employs TRBV7-6 and TRBJ1-6, with D unclear. This CDR3 spans 16 amino acids. Deletions cut 0 bases from V and 4 bases from J, with 10 bases between. The germline V gene encodes CDR1 SGHVS and CDR2 FNYEAQ.

The CDR3 region has the DNA TGTGCCAGCAGCTTAGTATCCGGACAGGGAATTTCTGGAAACACCATATATTTT. The encoded protein is CASSLVSGQGISGNTIYF. This chain uses TRBV7-6 with TRBJ1-3; TRBD1 aligns across 8 bases. The V segment lost 1 base and the J segment 1 base; nucleotides outside the gene matches: 9. The CDR3 consists of 18 residues. In germline, CDR1 is SGHVS, CDR2 FNYEAQ.